What follows are 13 T cell receptor beta chains derived from one specimen sequenced in a study of cytomegalovirus exposure and HLA in healthy donors. Primers: 60 Vbeta forward and 13 Jbeta reverse. Generated by immunoSEQ multiplex PCR, the TCRdb table keeps only in-frame clones and is missing some. Of under 200,000 clones listed, about 80% are singletons. The sample was PBMCs. The receptors derive from a man aged 55 to 70 in good health and CMV-seronegative.

This clone was detected only a few times. The chain has TRBV4-1 and TRBJ1-1, with 8 bases identical to TRBD1. CDR1 is MGHRA and CDR2 is YSYEKL in the germline V gene. The CDR3 is made up of 15 amino acids. Trimming cost V 0 bases and J 3 bases; bases outside gene matches: 3. The chain's CDR3 is CASSQDQQGDTEAFF. The CDR3 nucleotides read TGCGCCAGCAGCCAAGACCAACAGGGGGACACTGAAGCTTTCTTT.

This clone has a handful of counts. The rearrangement links TRBV11-2 to TRBJ1-2; 10 nucleotides match TRBD1. The CDR3 has 15 amino acids. The junction had 6 bases not matched to a gene; V was cut back by 1 base and J by 7 bases. Germline V lookup: CDR1 SGHAT, CDR2 FQNNGV. CDR3 amino acids: CASSLGWDRGRGYTF. The CDR3 region has the DNA TGTGCCAGCAGCTTAGGTTGGGACAGGGGTCGTGGCTACACCTTC.

This clone was detected only a few times. V usage is TRBV2 and J usage is TRBJ2-1; TRBD1 aligns across 8 bases. The V and J ends lost 6 bases and 7 bases, in that order; junction bases with no gene match: 8. Germline loops: CDR1 SNHLY, CDR2 FYNNEI. The CDR3 covers 14 residues. The CDR3 loop is CASRGQGPSNEQFF. CDR3 in DNA: TGTGCCAGCAGAGGACAGGGTCCGTCGAATGAGCAGTTCTTC.

This clone was counted only a few times. The chain has TRBV5-1 and TRBJ1-1; 7 nucleotides line up with TRBD1. Per the germline V gene, CDR1 is SGHRS and CDR2 is YFSETQ. This CDR3 comprises 16 residues. V shed 3 bases and J 0 bases; nucleotides not matched to a gene: 8. The CDR3 DNA sequence: TGCGCCAGCAGCTCAACAGGGGAGTGGATGAACACTGAAGCTTTCTTT. Its translation is CASSSTGEWMNTEAFF.

As for this clone: The junction shows a germline mismatch at one end, possibly a read error. V is TRBV2 and J is TRBJ1-1; weak D call: TRBD1 (5 bases). Germline-derived CDR1 and CDR2 are SNHLY and FYNNEI. This CDR3 spans 15 amino acids. The CDR3 nucleotides read TGTGCCAGCAGGCCCTCCTGGGGGGTCGACACTAAAGCTTTCTTT. Amino acid sequence: CASRPSWGVDTKAFF.

The CDR3 sequence: CASSAADRGGTGELFF. CDR3 DNA sequence: TGTGCCAGTAGTGCGGCTGACAGGGGTGGCACCGGGGAGCTGTTTTTT. The V gene is TRBV19, the J gene TRBJ2-2, with TRBD1 matching 8 bases. The CDR3 sequence is 16 residues long. Germline V CDR1 and CDR2: LNHDA, SQIVND (reference sequence). The J segment lost 4 bases and the V segment lost 5 bases, leaving 9 bases of the junction unmatched.

The chain uses TRBV11-2 and TRBJ2-7; D is possibly TRBD2 (6 bases). V dropped 4 bases and J dropped 6 bases, with 13 bases sitting between them. Germline V gives CDR1 SGHAT, CDR2 FQNNGV. There are 13 residues in the CDR3. CDR3 sequence reads: CASSSTQGGEQYF. DNA of the CDR3: TGTGCCAGCAGCTCCACGCAGGGAGGCGAGCAGTACTTC.

V and J are TRBV2 and TRBJ1-1, with D uncertain. CDR3 length equals 12 residues. V shed 10 bases and J shed 0 bases, with 9 bases lying between them. Germline loops: CDR1 SNHLY, CDR2 FYNNEI. The CDR3 nucleotides read TGTGCCAAACAGATTTTGAACACTGAAGCTTTCTTT. Protein product: CAKQILNTEAFF.

The chain recombines TRBV28 with TRBJ2-1; 8 bases agree with TRBD2. Trimming removed 5 bases from V and 0 bases from J; junction bases left unmatched: 9. The CDR3 loop spans 17 amino acids. CDR1 is MDHEN, CDR2 SYDVKM, per germline. The CDR3 loop is CASSPPTSESSYNEQFF. Here the CDR3 DNA reads TGTGCCAGCAGTCCCCCGACTAGCGAGAGCTCCTACAATGAGCAGTTCTTC.

The chain links TRBV5-6 to TRBJ2-5; TRBD1 matches 9 bases. CDR1 and CDR2 from the germline V gene are SGHDT and YYEEEE. CDR3 length equals 17 residues. Germline trimming cut 4 bases from V and 3 bases from J; bases unmatched to any gene: 13. CDR3 region: CASSATGGGMGEETQYF. The DNA of the CDR3 is TGTGCCAGCAGCGCAACAGGGGGCGGTATGGGCGAAGAGACCCAGTACTTC.

V is TRBV2 and J is TRBJ2-1; 7 bases fit TRBD2. In germline, CDR1 is SNHLY, CDR2 FYNNEI. V was pared by 2 bases and J by 2 bases, with 3 bases of the junction left unmatched. The CDR3 length is 15 residues. This CDR3 reads CASSEFAGAYNEQFF. DNA for the CDR3: TGTGCCAGCAGTGAATTCGCGGGAGCCTACAATGAGCAGTTCTTC.

The V gene is TRBV2, the J gene TRBJ2-2, with 8 positions matching TRBD2. The CDR3 runs 16 residues. Germline V gene sequence: CDR1 SNHLY, CDR2 FYNNEI. Germline trimming cut 4 bases from V and 1 base from J; bases unmatched to any gene: 5. For the CDR3, the DNA is TGTGCCAGCAGTGGACAACTAGCGGTGAACACCGGGGAGCTGTTTTTT. This gives the protein CASSGQLAVNTGELFF.

The V gene is TRBV7-9, the J gene TRBJ2-7, with D hard to call. The V gene lost 5 bases and the J gene lost 3 bases, with 11 bases spanning the gap. The CDR3 has 13 amino acids. Germline CDR1 SEHNR, CDR2 FQNEAQ (reference sequence). The chain's CDR3 is CASSPTINYEQYF. CDR3 coding DNA: TGTGCCAGCAGCCCCACAATAAACTACGAGCAGTACTTC.